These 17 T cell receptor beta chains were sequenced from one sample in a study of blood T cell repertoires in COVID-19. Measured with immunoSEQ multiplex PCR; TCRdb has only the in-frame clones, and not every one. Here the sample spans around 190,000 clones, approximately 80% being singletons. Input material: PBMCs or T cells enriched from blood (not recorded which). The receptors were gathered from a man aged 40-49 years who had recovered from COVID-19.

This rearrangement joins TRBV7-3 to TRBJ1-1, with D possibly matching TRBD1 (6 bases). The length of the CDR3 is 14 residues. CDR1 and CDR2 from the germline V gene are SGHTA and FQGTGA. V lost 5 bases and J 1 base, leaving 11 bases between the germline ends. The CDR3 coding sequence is TGTGCCAGCAGCACCGGGACACAGAACACTGAAGCTTTCTTT. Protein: CASSTGTQNTEAFF.

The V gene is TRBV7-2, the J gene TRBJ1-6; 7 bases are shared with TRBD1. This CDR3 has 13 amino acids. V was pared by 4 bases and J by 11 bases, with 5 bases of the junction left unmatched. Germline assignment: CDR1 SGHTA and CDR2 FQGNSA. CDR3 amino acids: CASSSDTGAPLHF. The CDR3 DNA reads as TGTGCCAGCAGCTCAGATACAGGGGCACCCCTCCACTTT.

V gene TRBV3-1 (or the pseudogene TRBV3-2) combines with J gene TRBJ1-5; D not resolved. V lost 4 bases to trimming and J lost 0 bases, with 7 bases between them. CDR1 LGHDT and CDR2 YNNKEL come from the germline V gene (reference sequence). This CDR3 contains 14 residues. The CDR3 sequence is CASSRRHSNQPQHF. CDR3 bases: TGTGCCAGCAGCCGCCGACATAGCAATCAGCCCCAGCATTTT.

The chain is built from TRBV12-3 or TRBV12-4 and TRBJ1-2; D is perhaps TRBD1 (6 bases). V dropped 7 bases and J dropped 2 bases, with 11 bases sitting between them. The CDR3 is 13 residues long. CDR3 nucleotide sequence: TGTGCCAGCAAGAACGACAGGAACTATGGCTACACCTTC. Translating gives CASKNDRNYGYTF.

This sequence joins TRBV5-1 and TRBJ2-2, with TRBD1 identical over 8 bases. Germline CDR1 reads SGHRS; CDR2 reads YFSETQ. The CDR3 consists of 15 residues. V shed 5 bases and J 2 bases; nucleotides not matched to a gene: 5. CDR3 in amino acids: CASRHGTGNTGELFF. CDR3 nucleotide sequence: TGCGCCAGCAGGCACGGGACAGGTAACACCGGGGAGCTGTTTTTT.

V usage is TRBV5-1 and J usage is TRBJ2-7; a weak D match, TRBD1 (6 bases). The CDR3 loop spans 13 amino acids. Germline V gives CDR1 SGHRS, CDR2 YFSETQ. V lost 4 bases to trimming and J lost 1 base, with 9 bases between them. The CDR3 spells CASSVGQSYEQYF. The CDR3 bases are TGCGCCAGCAGCGTCGGACAGTCCTACGAGCAGTACTTC.

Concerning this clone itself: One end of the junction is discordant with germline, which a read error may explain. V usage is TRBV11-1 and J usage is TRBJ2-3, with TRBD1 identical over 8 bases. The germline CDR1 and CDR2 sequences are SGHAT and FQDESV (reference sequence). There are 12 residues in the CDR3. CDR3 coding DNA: TGTGCCAGCAGCTTATCGGGACTGGACAGGGATTTT. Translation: CASSLSGLDRDF. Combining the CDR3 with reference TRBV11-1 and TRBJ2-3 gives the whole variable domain EAEVAQSPRYKITEKSQAVAFWCDPISGHATLYWYRQILGQGPELLVQFQDESVVDDSQLPKDRFSAERLKGVDSTLKIQPAELGDSAMYLCASSLSGLDRDFGPGTRLTVL.

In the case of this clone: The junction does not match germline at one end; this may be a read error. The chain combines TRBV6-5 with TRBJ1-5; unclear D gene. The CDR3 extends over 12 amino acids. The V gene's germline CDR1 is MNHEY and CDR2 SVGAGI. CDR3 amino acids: CPQPHLNQPQHF. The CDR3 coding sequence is TGCCCACAGCCCCACCTAAATCAGCCCCAGCATTTT.

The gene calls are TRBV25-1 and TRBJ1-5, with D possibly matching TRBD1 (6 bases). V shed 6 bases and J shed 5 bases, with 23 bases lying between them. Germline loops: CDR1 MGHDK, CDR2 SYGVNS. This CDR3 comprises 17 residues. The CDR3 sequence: CASRLGTTIRGHQPQHF. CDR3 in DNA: TGTGCCAGCAGGCTAGGGACAACTATTCGGGGCCATCAGCCCCAGCATTTT.

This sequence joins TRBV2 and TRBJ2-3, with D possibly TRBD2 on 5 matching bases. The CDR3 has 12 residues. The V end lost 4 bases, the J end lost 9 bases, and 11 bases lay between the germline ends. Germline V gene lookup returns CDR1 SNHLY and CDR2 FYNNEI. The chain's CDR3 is CASSGVGGTQYF. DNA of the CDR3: TGTGCCAGCAGTGGGGTCGGCGGGACGCAGTATTTT.

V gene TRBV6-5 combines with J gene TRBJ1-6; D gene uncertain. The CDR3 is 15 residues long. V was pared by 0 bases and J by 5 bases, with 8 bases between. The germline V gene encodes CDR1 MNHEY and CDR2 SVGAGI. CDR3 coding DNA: TGTGCCAGCAGTTACTCGATACAGAATAATTCACCCCTCCACTTT. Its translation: CASSYSIQNNSPLHF.

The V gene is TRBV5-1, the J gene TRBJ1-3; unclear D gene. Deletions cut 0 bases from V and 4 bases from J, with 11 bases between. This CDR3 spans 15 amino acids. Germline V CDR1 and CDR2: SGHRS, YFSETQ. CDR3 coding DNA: TGCGCCAGCAGCTTGGCCCGGGGTCTCGGAAACACCATATATTTT. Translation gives CASSLARGLGNTIYF.

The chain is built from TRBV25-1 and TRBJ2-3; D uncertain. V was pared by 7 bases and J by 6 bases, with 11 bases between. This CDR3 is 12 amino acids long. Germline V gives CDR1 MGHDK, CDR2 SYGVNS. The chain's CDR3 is CASKGNGDTQYF. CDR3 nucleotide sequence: TGTGCCAGCAAAGGAAACGGGGATACGCAGTATTTT.

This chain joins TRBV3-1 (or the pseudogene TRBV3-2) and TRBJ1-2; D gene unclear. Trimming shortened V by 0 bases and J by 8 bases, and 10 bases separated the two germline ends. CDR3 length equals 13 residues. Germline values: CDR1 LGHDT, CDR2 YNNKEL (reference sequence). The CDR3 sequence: CASSQDGRRGYTF. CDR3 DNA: TGTGCCAGCAGCCAAGATGGGAGAAGGGGCTACACCTTC.

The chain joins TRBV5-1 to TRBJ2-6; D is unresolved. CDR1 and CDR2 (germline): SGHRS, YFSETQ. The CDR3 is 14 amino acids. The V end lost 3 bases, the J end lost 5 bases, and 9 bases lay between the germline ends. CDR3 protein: CASSSEIWANVLTF. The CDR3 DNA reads TGCGCCAGCAGCTCTGAGATATGGGCCAACGTCCTGACTTTC.

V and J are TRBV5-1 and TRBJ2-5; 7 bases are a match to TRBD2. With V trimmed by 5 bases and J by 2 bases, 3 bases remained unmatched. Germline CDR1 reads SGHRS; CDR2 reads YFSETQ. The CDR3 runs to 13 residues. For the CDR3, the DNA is TGCGCCAGCAGAAATAGCGGGCAAGAGACCCAGTACTTC. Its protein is CASRNSGQETQYF.

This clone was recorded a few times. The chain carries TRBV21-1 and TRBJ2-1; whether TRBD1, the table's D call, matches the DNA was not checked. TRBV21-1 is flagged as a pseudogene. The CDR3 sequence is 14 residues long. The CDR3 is CATWTGDSYNEQFF. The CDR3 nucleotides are TGTGCCACCTGGACAGGAGACTCCTACAATGAGCAGTTCTTC.